The 16 T cell receptor beta chains below all came from one sample that was sequenced in a study of blood T cell repertoires in COVID-19 (dated by TCRdb to 2018 to 2020). The receptor library was made with the immunoSEQ multiplex PCR assay. In its TCRdb copy, this immuneACCESS table keeps in-frame sequences only and misses some clones. Where compared with another copy, unresolved V genes explain less than half of these, and the others have no known cause. Present in this sample are roughly 120,000 clones, roughly 90% of which were seen just once. The ten largest clones capture roughly 3.7% of the sample. Sequencing was done on a sample of peripheral blood. The receptor source for this set is a man between 45 and 60 years old with active COVID-19.

The table lists this clone with a count of one. V gene TRBV7-8 combines with J gene TRBJ1-1; 7 nucleotides align to TRBD1. The ends lost 5 bases at V and 3 bases at J; junction bases unmatched: 9. This CDR3 region has 15 residues. Germline lookup yields CDR1 SGHVS and CDR2 FQNEAQ. The CDR3: CASSPRGGLHTEAFF. In nucleotides, the CDR3 is TGTGCCAGCAGCCCGAGAGGGGGCCTTCACACTGAAGCTTTCTTT.

V and J are TRBV5-4 and TRBJ1-2; maybe TRBD1 (6 bases). This CDR3 is 14 amino acids long. Germline V gene data show CDR1 as SGHNT and CDR2 as YYREEE (reference sequence). The ends were cut back, 2 bases at V and 7 bases at J, with 15 bases in the middle. The CDR3 here is CASSFRGPAPGYTF. The DNA for the CDR3 is TGTGCCAGCAGCTTCAGGGGTCCAGCACCTGGCTACACCTTC.

The rearrangement joins TRBV3-1 (or the pseudogene TRBV3-2) to TRBJ2-7; a possible D gene is TRBD2 (7 bases). Germline V gives CDR1 LGHDT, CDR2 YNNKEL (reference sequence). The CDR3 has 12 amino acids. V was trimmed by 10 bases and J by 2 bases, leaving 12 bases between them. This CDR3 is CATRGGAYEQYF. CDR3 coding DNA: TGTGCCACCAGAGGGGGGGCCTACGAGCAGTACTTC.

This clone appeared once. The chain carries TRBV5-1 and TRBJ2-3; the match to TRBD1 covers 8 bases. The CDR3 covers 16 residues. With V trimmed by 4 bases and J by 5 bases, 12 bases remained unmatched. Germline V lookup: CDR1 SGHRS, CDR2 YFSETQ. CDR3 coding DNA: TGCGCCAGCAGCCTGGCGGGGACAGGACCAAAAGATACGCAGTATTTT. Translating it yields CASSLAGTGPKDTQYF.

The V gene is TRBV5-1, the J gene TRBJ1-2; maybe TRBD1 (6 bases). V lost 4 bases, J lost 8 bases, and 12 bases lay in between. From germline, CDR1 is SGHRS and CDR2 YFSETQ. The CDR3 covers 12 residues. The CDR3 DNA reads as TGCGCCAGCAGCCAACAGACAGGAGGCTACACCTTC. This gives the protein CASSQQTGGYTF.

The chain combines TRBV5-1 with TRBJ2-4; 10 nucleotides line up with TRBD1. J was trimmed by 1 base and V by 4 bases; bases with no gene match: 8. CDR3 size: 17 residues. CDR1 and CDR2 from the germline V gene are SGHRS and YFSETQ. The CDR3 DNA is TGCGCCAGCAGCCCCCGGGACAGGGGACGGGCCAAAAACATTCAGTACTTC. It translates to CASSPRDRGRAKNIQYF. Together with reference TRBV5-1 and TRBJ2-4, the CDR3 gives the full variable domain: KAGVTQTPRYLIKTRGQQVTLSCSPISGHRSVSWYQQTPGQGLQFLFEYFSETQRNKGNFPGRFSGRQFSNSRSEMNVSTLELGDSALYLCASSPRDRGRAKNIQYFGAGTRLSVL.

J is TRBJ1-1 and V is TRBV3-1 (or the pseudogene TRBV3-2), with 7 positions matching TRBD1. After removal of 2 bases from V and 6 bases from J, the junction contained 9 bases not matched to a gene. Germline V lookup: CDR1 LGHDT, CDR2 YNNKEL (reference sequence). The CDR3 has 15 amino acids. The CDR3: CASSQTGTAYPEAFF. In nucleotides, the CDR3 is TGTGCCAGCAGCCAAACCGGGACAGCGTATCCTGAAGCTTTCTTT.

This chain links TRBV19 with TRBJ1-5, with TRBD1 identical over 8 bases. V trimming: 3 bases; J trimming: 2 bases; junction bases outside the gene matches: 6. This CDR3 has 16 amino acids. Germline-derived CDR1 and CDR2 are LNHDA and SQIVND (reference sequence). The CDR3 DNA is TGTGCCAGTAGTATGACAGGGGTGACTGGCAATCAGCCCCAGCATTTT. Its protein product is CASSMTGVTGNQPQHF.

The rearrangement joins TRBV27 to TRBJ2-3; 13 nucleotides align to TRBD2. The trim removed 5 bases at V and 2 bases at J, leaving 7 bases unmatched. Germline V gives CDR1 MNHEY, CDR2 SMNVEV (reference sequence). This CDR3 region has 17 residues. The CDR3, as DNA: TGTGCCAGCAGTCGCGGACTAGCGGGGGCCGCCACAGATACGCAGTATTTT. Translating it yields CASSRGLAGAATDTQYF.

This clone was recorded only once. The chain recombines TRBV18 with TRBJ2-3, with 7 bases that match TRBD1. Germline V gene lookup returns CDR1 KGHSH and CDR2 LQKENI. V lost 3 bases and J lost 4; bases outside the gene matches: 4. The CDR3 sequence is 14 residues long. Here the CDR3 reads CASSPGTGADTQYF. The DNA for the CDR3 is TGTGCCAGCTCACCGGGTACAGGGGCAGATACGCAGTATTTT.

This clone was recorded a few times. The chain uses TRBV24-1 and TRBJ2-3; 10 positions match TRBD1. There are 15 residues in the CDR3. Germline-derived CDR1 and CDR2 are KGHDR and SFDVKD. Trimming removed 4 bases from V and 4 bases from J; junction bases left unmatched: 4. The CDR3 loop is CATSDPGQGPDTQYF. CDR3 DNA sequence: TGTGCCACCAGTGACCCGGGACAGGGGCCAGATACGCAGTATTTT.

The chain couples TRBV9 to TRBJ2-5; 8 nucleotides align to TRBD2. The J segment lost 5 bases and the V segment lost 2 bases, leaving 8 bases of the junction unmatched. Per the germline V gene, CDR1 is SGDLS and CDR2 is YYNGEE. CDR3 length: 15 amino acids. CDR3 coding DNA: TGTGCCAGCAGCGTTGGGGGACTAGGAGGGGAGACCCAGTACTTC. As protein: CASSVGGLGGETQYF.

The J gene is TRBJ2-2, the V gene TRBV27; D is uncertain. Germline V CDR1 and CDR2: MNHEY, SMNVEV (reference sequence). Trimming took off 5 bases at V and 7 bases at J, with 17 bases between the two ends. The CDR3 length is 15 residues. The chain's CDR3 is CASSPNFSSGGELFF. For the CDR3, the DNA is TGTGCCAGCAGTCCCAATTTCAGCTCGGGCGGGGAGCTGTTTTTT.

V gene TRBV30 combines with J gene TRBJ1-3; 8 bases match TRBD1. Germline assignment: CDR1 GTSNPN and CDR2 SVGIG (reference sequence). J gave up 2 bases and V 1 base, and 4 bases lay outside the gene matches. This CDR3 comprises 15 residues. CDR3 amino acids: CAWSGQGAPGNTIYF. The CDR3 nucleotides are TGTGCCTGGAGTGGGCAGGGGGCACCTGGAAACACCATATATTTT.

This chain connects TRBV5-1 to TRBJ1-2; 7 bases map to TRBD1. CDR1 SGHRS and CDR2 YFSETQ come from the germline V gene. V was clipped by 4 bases and J by 0 bases; unmatched bases: 0. This CDR3 is built from 13 residues. CDR3 nucleotide sequence: TGCGCCAGCAGCGACAGGGCTAACTATGGCTACACCTTC. This encodes CASSDRANYGYTF.

This chain uses TRBV15 with TRBJ1-5, with D perhaps TRBD1 (5 bases). The CDR3 is 17 residues long. Between the trimmed V and J ends, which lost 0 bases and 0 bases, there was a span of 12 bases. Germline lookup yields CDR1 LNHNV and CDR2 YYDKDF (reference sequence). This CDR3 reads CATSRDHRTYSNQPQHF. DNA of the CDR3: TGTGCCACCAGCAGAGATCACAGGACATATAGCAATCAGCCCCAGCATTTT.